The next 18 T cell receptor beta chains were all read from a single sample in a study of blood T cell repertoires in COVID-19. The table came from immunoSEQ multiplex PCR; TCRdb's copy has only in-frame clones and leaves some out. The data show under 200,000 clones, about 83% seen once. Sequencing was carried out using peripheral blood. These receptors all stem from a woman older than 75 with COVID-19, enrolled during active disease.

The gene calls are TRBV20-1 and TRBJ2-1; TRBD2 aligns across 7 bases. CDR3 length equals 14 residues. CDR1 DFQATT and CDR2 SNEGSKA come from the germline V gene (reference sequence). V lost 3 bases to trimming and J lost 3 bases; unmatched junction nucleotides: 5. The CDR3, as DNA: TGCAGTGCTAGTCGGGGCGGGGGCTACAATGAGCAGTTCTTC. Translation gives CSASRGGGYNEQFF.

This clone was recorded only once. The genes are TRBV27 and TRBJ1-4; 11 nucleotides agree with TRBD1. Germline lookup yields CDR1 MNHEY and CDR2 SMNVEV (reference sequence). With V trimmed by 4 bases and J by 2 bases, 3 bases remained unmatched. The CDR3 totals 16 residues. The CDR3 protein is CASSWGQGGTNEKLFF. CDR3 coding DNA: TGTGCCAGCAGTTGGGGACAGGGGGGGACTAATGAAAAACTGTTTTTT.

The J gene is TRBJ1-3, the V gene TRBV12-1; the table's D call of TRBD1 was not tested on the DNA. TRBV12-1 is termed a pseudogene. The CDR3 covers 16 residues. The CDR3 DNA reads TGTGCCAGCAGCTTTCATAGGGACACCTCTGGAAACACCATATATTTT. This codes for CASSFHRDTSGNTIYF.

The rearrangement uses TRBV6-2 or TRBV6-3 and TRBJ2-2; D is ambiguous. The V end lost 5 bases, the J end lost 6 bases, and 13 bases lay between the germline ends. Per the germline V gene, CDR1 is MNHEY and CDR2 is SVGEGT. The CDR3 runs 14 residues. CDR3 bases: TGTGCCAGCAGTCGGTACCTGGCGGCCGGGGAGCTGTTTTTT. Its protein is CASSRYLAAGELFF.

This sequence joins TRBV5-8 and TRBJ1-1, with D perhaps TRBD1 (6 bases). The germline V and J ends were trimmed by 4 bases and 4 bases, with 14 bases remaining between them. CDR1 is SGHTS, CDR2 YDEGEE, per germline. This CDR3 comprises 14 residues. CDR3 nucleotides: TGTGCCAGCAGCGCTGGGACATGGCGCACTGAAGCTTTCTTT. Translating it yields CASSAGTWRTEAFF.

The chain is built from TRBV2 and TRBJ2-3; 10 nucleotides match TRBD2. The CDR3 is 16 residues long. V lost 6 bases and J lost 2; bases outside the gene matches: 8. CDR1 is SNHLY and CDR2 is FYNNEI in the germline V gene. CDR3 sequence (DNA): TGTGCCAGCAGGGGGGGTAGCGGGAGGCCCACAGATACGCAGTATTTT. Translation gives CASRGGSGRPTDTQYF. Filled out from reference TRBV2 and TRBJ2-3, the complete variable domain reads EPEVTQTPSHQVTQMGQEVILRCVPISNHLYFYWYRQILGQKVEFLVSFYNNEISEKSEIFDDQFSVERPDGSNFTLKIRSTKLEDSAMYFCASRGGSGRPTDTQYFGPGTRLTVL.

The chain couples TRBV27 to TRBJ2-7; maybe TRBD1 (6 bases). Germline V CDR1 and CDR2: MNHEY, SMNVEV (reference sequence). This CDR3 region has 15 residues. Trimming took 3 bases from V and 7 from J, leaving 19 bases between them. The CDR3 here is CASSFAVGRGAEQYF. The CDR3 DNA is TGTGCCAGCAGTTTCGCCGTAGGCAGGGGAGCGGAGCAGTACTTC.

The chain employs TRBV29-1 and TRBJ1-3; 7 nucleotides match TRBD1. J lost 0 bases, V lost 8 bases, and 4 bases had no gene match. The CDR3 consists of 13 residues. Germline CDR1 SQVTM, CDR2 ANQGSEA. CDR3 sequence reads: CSTRDSSGNTIYF. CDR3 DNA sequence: TGCAGCACCCGGGACAGCTCTGGAAACACCATATATTTT.

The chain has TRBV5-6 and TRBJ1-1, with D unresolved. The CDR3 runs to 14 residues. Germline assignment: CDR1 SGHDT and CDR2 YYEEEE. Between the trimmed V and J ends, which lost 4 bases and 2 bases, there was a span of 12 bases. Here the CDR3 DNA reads TGTGCCAGCAGCCCCTCGCGCGGAAACACTGAAGCTTTCTTT. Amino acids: CASSPSRGNTEAFF.

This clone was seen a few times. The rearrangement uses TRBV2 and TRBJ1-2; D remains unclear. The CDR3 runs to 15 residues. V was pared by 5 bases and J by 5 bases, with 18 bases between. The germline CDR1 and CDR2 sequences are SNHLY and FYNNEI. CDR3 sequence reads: CASSTTREGSYGYTF. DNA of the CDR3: TGTGCCAGCAGTACGACGCGGGAGGGAAGTTATGGCTACACCTTC.

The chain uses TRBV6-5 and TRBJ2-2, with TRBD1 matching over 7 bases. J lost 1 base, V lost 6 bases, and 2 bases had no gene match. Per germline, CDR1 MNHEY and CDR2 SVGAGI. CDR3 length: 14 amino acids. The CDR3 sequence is CASRRDRNTGELFF. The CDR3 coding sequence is TGTGCCAGCAGACGGGACAGGAACACCGGGGAGCTGTTTTTT.

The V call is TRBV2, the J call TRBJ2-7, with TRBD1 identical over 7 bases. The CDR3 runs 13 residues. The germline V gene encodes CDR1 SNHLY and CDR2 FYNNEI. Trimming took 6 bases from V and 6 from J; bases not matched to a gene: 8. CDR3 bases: TGTGCCAGCAGGGGCAGGGGGTTTGGCGAGCAGTACTTC. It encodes CASRGRGFGEQYF.

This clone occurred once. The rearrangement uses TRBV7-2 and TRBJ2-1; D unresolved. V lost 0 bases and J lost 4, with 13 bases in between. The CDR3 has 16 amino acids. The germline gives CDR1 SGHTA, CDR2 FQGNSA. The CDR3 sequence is CASSLAFSSSYNEQFF. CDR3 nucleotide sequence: TGTGCCAGCAGCTTAGCGTTCAGTTCGTCTTACAATGAGCAGTTCTTC. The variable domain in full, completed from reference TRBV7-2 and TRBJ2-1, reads GAGVSQSPSNKVTEKGKDVELRCDPISGHTALYWYRQSLGQGLEFLIYFQGNSAPDKSGLPSDRFSAERTGGSVSTLTIQRTQQEDSAVYLCASSLAFSSSYNEQFFGPGTRLTVL.

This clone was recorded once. CDR3 DNA sequence: TGTGCCACTATGCGGGGGGCCATGAACACTGAAGCTTTCTTT. This codes for CATMRGAMNTEAFF. This chain connects TRBV27 to TRBJ1-1, with D perhaps matching TRBD1 (6 bases). The CDR3 is made up of 14 amino acids. Germline CDR1 and CDR2: MNHEY and SMNVEV (reference sequence). Trimming removed 10 bases from V and 0 bases from J, with 15 bases in between.

The CDR3 DNA reads as TGTGCCAGCAGGACCCCAGGGCTCCCGACCTACGAGCAGTACTTC. Translated, it gives CASRTPGLPTYEQYF. This rearrangement joins TRBV2 to TRBJ2-7, with D possibly matching TRBD1 (5 bases). The germline V and J ends were trimmed by 6 bases and 2 bases, with 17 bases remaining between them. This CDR3 region has 15 residues. Germline values: CDR1 SNHLY, CDR2 FYNNEI.

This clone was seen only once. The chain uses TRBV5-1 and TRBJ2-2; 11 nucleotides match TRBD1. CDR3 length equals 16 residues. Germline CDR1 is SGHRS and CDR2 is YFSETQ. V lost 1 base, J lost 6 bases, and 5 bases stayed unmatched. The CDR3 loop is CASSLIGQGAAGELFF. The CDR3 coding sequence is TGCGCCAGCAGCTTGATAGGACAGGGGGCGGCCGGGGAGCTGTTTTTT.

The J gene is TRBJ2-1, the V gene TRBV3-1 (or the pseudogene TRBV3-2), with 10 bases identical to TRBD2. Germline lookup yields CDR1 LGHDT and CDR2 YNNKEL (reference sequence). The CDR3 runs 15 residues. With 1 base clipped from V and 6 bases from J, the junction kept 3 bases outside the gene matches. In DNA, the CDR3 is TGTGCCAGCAGCCAAGGGGGACTAGCGATCAATGAGCAGTTCTTC. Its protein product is CASSQGGLAINEQFF.

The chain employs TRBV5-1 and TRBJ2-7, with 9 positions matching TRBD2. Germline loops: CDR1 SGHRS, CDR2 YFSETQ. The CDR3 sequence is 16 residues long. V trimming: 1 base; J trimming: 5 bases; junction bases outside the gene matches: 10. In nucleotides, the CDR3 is TGCGCCAGCAGCTTGTGGCGCGGGAGGGCCAACGACGAGCAGTACTTC. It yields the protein CASSLWRGRANDEQYF.